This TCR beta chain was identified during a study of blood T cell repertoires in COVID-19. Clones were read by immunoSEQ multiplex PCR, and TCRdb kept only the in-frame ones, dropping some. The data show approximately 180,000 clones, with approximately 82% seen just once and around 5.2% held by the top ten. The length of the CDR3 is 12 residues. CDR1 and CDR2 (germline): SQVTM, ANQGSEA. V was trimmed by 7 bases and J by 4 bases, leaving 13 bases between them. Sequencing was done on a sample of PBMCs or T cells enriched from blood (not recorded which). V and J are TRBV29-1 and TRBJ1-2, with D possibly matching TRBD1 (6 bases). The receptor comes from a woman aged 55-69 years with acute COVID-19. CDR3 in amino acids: CSAGDILYGYTF. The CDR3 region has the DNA TGCAGCGCCGGGGACATCCTCTATGGCTACACCTTC.